Here is one T cell receptor (beta chain) with its context. Its antigen is currently not known. No qualities accompany the bases; no much larger clone lies one base away. Whole blood was collected in K2EDTA tubes by collaborating institutions according to the institutions' own protocols. For TCRbeta analysis, collaborator samples were shipped as frozen whole blood, as isolated PBMCs, or as DNA extracted from either sample type. The source of the sample is a study of blood T cell repertoires in COVID-19 (TCRdb year 2020). For context, the study as a whole: Samples covering the acute and convalescent phases of COVID-19 were provided by collaborators in the United States, Italy and Spain. A freely available public database, intended as a resource for researchers studying the immune response to SARS-CoV-2, is where the repertoires were released. Where HLA class I and class II types were available, the types were taken from metadata supplied by the sample provider, not from assay-based typing. Nearly every sample came with metadata listing a de-identified subject ID, COVID-19 status, age in years and sex. Samples were obtained from the ongoing ImmuneRACE study (first 160 participants) and from 1,000 to 1,500 subjects provided by 6 global collaborators. Deeply sampled blood TCRbeta repertoires from subjects exposed to, actively infected with, or recovered from COVID-19 were included in the dataset. The prospective study material was composed of cDNA or gDNA derived from T cells, B-cell-depleted T cells, or PBMCs. The investigation overall reported the following: The quantity of clinical and demographic metadata differed by source and by participant and was supplied without curation.

TCRbeta CDR3 regions were amplified from genomic DNA using the immunoSEQ Assay, a bias-controlled multiplex PCR. Per the original workflow: Within the assay, amplification of reference gene primers was used to estimate how many nucleated cells each sample contained. Sequence reads were collapsed and filtered to measure the absolute abundance of every unique TCRbeta CDR3 rearrangement. For each sample, productive Simpson clonality was calculated by taking the square root of Simpson's diversity index across productive rearrangements. TCRdb took this table from immuneACCESS and kept in-frame rearrangements with V and J called. Such tables lack part of the clones; where checked against another copy, unresolved V genes explain under half of the gap, and the rest is unexplained. V, J and clone size are those of that table, while D and trimming were read from the DNA. This sample comprises about 140,000 clones, about 76% of them detected only once. The ten largest clones take up roughly 13% of the sample.

Based on the germline V gene, the CDR1 and CDR2 sequences are SGDLS and YYNGEE. V is pruned by 6 bases and J by 6 bases, leaving 10 bases of the junction without a gene match. From the cysteine up to the phenylalanine, the CDR3 has a length of 15 residues. The CDR3 DNA has 45 bases and is translated from base 1. The chain uses TRBV9 and TRBJ2-1; 9 nucleotides in the junction match TRBD1. Sample: peripheral blood. The sequence came from a man older than 75 with acute or convalescent COVID-19. The DNA sequence is as follows: TGTGCCAGCAACGAGTTTCGGACAGGGGTCAATGAGCAGTTCTTC. It translates to CASNEFRTGVNEQFF.